This T cell receptor (beta chain) was obtained from a study of early T cells in non-severe SARS-CoV-2 infection. Study as a whole: Alpha and beta chains were unpaired, from unsorted whole-blood bulk RNA.

Via MiXCR, TCRdb re-called the 5' RACE reads, giving one row per CDR3 protein. Here the sample spans 35,000 to 45,000 distinct CDR3 sequences, under 7.5% being singletons. This clonotype was observed at least ten times. The CDR3 runs 18 residues. Germline-derived CDR1 and CDR2 are MGHDK and SYGVNS. V was clipped by 3 bases and J by 0 bases; unmatched bases: 10. The sequenced sample was whole blood, obtained at baseline. The source is an adult who was a healthcare worker with PCR-confirmed SARS-CoV-2 infection or an uninfected control (not recorded which). The chain employs TRBV25-1 and TRBJ2-2, with TRBD1 identical over 7 bases. The CDR3 DNA is TGTGCCAGCAGTGAGGAAGACAGGGCGCCCCCGAACACCGGGGAGCTGTTTTTT. It yields the protein CASSEEDRAPPNTGELFF.